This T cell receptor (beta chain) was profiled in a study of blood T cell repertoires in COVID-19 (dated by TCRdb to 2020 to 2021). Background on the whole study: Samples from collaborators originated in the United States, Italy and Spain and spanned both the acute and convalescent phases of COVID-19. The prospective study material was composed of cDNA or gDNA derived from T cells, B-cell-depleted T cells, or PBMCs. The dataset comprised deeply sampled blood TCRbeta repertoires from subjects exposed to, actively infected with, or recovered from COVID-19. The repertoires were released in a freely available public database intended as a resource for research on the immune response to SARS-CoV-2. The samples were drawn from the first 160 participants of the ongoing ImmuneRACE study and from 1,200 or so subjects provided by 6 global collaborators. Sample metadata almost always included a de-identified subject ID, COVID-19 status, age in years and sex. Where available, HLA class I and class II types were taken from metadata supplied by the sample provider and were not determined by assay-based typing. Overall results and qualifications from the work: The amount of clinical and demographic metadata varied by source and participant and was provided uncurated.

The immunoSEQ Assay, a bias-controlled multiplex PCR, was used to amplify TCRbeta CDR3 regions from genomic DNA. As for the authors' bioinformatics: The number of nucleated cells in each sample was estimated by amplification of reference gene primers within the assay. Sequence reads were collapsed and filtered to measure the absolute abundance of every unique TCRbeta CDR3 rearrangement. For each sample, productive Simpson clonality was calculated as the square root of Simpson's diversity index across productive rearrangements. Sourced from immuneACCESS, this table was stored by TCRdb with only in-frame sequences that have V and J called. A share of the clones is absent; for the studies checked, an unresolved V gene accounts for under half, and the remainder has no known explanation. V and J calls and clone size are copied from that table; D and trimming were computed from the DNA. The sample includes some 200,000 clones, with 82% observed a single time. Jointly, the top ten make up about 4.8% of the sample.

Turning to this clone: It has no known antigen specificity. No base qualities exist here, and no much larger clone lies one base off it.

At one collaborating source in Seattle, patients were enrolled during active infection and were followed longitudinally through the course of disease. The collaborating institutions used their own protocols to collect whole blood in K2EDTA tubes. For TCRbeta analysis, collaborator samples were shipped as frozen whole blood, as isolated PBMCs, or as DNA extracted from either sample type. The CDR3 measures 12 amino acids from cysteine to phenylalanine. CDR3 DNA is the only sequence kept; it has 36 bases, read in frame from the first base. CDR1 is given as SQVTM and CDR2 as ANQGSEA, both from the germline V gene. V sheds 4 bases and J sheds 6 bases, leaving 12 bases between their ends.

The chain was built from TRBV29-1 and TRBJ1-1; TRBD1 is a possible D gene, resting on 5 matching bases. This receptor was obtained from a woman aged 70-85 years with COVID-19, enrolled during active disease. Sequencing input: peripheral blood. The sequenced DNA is TGCAGCGTTGCCCAGGGAATTTCTGAAGCTTTCTTT. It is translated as CSVAQGISEAFF.